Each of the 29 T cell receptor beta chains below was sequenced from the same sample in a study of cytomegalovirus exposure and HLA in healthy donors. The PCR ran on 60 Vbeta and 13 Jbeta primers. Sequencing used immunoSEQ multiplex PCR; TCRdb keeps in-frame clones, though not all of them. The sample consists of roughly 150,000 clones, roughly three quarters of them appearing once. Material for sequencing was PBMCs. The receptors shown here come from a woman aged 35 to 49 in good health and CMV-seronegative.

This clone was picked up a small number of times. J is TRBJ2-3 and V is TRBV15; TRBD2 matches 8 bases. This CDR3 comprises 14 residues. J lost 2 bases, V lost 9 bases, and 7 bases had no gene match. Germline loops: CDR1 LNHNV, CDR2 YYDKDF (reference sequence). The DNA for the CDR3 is TGTGCCACAGCATTTAGCGGGGCCACAGATACGCAGTATTTT. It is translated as CATAFSGATDTQYF.

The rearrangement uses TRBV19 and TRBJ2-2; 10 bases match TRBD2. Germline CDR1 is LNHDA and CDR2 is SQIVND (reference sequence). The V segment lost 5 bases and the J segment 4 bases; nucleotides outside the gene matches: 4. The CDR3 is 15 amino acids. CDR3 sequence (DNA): TGTGCCAGTAGTCTGAGCGGGAGGGCCACCGGGGAGCTGTTTTTT. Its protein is CASSLSGRATGELFF.

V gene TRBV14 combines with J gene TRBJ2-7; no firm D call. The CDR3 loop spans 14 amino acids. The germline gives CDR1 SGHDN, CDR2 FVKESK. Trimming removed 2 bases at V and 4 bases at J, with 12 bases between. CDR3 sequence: CASSQRPSGYEQYF. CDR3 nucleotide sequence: TGTGCCAGCAGCCAAAGGCCTAGTGGGTACGAGCAGTACTTC.

The CDR3 coding sequence is TGTGCCAGCAGCACAGTCCGAGGGAGCTCCTACAATGAGCAGTTCTTC. Its protein product is CASSTVRGSSYNEQFF. This chain uses TRBV7-6 with TRBJ2-1; D is possibly TRBD2 (5 bases). The CDR3 has 16 residues. V lost 5 bases and J 0 bases, leaving 14 bases between the germline ends. Looked up from germline, CDR1 is SGHVS and CDR2 is FNYEAQ.

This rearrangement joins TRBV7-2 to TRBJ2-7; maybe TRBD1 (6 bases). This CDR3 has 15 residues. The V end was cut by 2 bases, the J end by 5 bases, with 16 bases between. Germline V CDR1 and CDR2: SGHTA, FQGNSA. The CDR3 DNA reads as TGTGCCAGCAGCTTATGGGCAGGGGACAAGCACGAGCAGTACTTC. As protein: CASSLWAGDKHEQYF.

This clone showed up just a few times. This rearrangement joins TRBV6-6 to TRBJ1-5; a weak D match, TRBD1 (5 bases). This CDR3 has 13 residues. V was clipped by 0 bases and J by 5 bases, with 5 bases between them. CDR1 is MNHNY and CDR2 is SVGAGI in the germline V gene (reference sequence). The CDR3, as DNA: TGTGCCAGCAGTTACTCAGGGGATCAGCCCCAGCATTTT. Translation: CASSYSGDQPQHF.

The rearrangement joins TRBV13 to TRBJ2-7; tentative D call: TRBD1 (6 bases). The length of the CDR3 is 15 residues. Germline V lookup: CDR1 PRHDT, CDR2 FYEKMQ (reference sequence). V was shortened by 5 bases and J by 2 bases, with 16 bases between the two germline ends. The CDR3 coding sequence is TGTGCCAGCAGCGCTAGACAGGAGGCAACCTACGAGCAGTACTTC. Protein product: CASSARQEATYEQYF.

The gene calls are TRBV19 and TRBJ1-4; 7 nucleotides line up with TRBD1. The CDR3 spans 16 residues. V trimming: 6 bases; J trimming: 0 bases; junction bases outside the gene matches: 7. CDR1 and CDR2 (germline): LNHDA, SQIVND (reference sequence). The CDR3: CASRRQGAATNEKLFF. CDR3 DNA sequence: TGTGCCAGTAGACGACAGGGAGCCGCAACTAATGAAAAACTGTTTTTT.

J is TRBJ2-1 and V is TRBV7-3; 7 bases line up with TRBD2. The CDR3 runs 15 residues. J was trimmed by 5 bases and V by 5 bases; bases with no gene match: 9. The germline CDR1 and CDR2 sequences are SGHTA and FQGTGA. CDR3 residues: CASSLRLAENNEQFF. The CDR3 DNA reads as TGTGCCAGCAGCCTAAGACTAGCCGAGAACAATGAGCAGTTCTTC.

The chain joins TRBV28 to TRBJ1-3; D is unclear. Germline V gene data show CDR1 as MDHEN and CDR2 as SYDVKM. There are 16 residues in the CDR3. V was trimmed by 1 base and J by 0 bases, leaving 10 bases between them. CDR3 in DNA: TGTGCCAGCAGTTTATTCGGGTTTAGCTCTGGAAACACCATATATTTT. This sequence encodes CASSLFGFSSGNTIYF.

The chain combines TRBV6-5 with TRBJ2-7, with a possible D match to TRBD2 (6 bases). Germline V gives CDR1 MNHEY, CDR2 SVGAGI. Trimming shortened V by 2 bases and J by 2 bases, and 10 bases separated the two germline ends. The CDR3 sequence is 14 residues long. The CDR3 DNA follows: TGTGCCAGCAGTTACGGCGGGAACGCCTACGAGCAGTACTTC. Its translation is CASSYGGNAYEQYF.

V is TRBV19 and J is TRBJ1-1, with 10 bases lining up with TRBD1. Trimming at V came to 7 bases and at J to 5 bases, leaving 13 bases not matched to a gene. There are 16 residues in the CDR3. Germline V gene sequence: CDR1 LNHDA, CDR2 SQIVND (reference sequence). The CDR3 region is CASIRQGAGVGTEAFF. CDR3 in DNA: TGTGCCAGTATCCGACAGGGGGCGGGGGTTGGGACTGAAGCTTTCTTT.

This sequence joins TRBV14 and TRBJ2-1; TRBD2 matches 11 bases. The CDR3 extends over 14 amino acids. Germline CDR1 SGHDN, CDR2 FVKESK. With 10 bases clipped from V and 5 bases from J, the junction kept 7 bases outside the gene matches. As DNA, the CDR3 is TGTGCCACTATGACTAGCGGGGTCCACAATGAGCAGTTCTTC. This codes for CATMTSGVHNEQFF.

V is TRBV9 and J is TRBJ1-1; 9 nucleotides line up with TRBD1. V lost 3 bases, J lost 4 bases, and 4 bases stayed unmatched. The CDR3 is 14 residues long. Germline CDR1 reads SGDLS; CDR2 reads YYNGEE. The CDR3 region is CASSALTGGTEAFF. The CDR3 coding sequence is TGTGCCAGCAGCGCTCTGACAGGGGGCACTGAAGCTTTCTTT.

The CDR3 here is CASSLGLAAPSYEQYF. The CDR3 DNA follows: TGTGCCAGCAGTTTAGGACTAGCTGCCCCCTCCTACGAGCAGTACTTC. The V and J genes are TRBV6-5 and TRBJ2-5, with 8 bases lining up with TRBD2. The J call may be mistaken, given a closer DNA end match to TRBJ2-7. The CDR3 consists of 16 residues. Germline CDR1 is MNHEY and CDR2 is SVGAGI.

The CDR3: CASSPAIRQGGETQYF. DNA for the CDR3: TGCGCCAGCAGCCCAGCCATTCGACAGGGCGGGGAGACCCAGTACTTC. The V gene is TRBV4-1, the J gene TRBJ2-5, with 7 positions matching TRBD1. Germline V CDR1 and CDR2: MGHRA, YSYEKL. This CDR3 comprises 16 residues. The trim removed 4 bases at V and 5 bases at J, leaving 13 bases unmatched.

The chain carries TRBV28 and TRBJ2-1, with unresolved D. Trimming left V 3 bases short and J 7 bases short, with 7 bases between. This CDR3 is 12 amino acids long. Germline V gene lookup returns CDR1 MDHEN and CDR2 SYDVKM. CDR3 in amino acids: CASSFGRNEQFF. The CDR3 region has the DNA TGTGCCAGCAGTTTTGGGCGAAATGAGCAGTTCTTC.

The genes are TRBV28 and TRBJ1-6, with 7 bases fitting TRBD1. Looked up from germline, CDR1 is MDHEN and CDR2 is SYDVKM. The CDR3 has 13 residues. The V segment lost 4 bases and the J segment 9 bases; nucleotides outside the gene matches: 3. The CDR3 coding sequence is TGTGCCAGCAGTTCGGACAGGTCTTCACCCCTCCACTTT. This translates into CASSSDRSSPLHF.

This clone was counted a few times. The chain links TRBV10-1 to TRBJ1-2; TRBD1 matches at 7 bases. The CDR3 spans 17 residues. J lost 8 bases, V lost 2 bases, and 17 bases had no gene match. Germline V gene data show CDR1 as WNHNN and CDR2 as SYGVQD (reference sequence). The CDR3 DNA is TGCGCCAGCAGTGAGACTCGCGAAGGGGGCTTTTTCAGGGGCTACACCTTC. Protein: CASSETREGGFFRGYTF.

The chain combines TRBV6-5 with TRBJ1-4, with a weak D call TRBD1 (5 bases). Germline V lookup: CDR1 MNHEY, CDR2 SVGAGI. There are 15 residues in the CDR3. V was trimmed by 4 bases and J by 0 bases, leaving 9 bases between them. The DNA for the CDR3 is TGTGCCAGCAGTTCAGGGTCTGCAACTAATGAAAAACTGTTTTTT. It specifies CASSSGSATNEKLFF.

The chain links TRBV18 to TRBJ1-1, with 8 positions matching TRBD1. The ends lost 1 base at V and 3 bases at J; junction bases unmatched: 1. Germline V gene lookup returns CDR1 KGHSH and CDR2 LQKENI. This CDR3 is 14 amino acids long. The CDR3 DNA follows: TGTGCCAGCTCACCACTACAGGGGGACACTGAAGCTTTCTTT. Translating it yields CASSPLQGDTEAFF.

CDR3 bases: TGTGCCAGCAGTGAGGGGCCGGGCTCCTACAATGAGCAGTTCTTC. Protein product: CASSEGPGSYNEQFF. This chain uses TRBV2 with TRBJ2-1, with D possibly TRBD1 on 5 matching bases. Trimming shortened V by 3 bases and J by 0 bases, and 9 bases separated the two germline ends. CDR3 size: 15 residues. The germline V gene encodes CDR1 SNHLY and CDR2 FYNNEI.

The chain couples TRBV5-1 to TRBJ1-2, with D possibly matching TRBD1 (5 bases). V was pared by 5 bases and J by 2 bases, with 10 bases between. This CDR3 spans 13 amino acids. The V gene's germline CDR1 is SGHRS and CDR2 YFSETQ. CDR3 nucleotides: TGCGCCAGCAGTTCCGGGGGGAACTATGGCTACACCTTC. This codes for CASSSGGNYGYTF.

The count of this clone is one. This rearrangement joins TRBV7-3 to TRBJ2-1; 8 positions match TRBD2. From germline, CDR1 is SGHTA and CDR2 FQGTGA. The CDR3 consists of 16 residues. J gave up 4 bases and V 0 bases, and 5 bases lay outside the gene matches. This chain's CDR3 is CASSLTGTRAYNEQFF. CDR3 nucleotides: TGTGCCAGCAGCTTAACCGGGACTAGAGCTTACAATGAGCAGTTCTTC.

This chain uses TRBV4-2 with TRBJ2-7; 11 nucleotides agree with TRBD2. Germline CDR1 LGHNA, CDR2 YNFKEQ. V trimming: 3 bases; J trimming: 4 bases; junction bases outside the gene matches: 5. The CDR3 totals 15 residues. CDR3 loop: CASSQGLAEPYEQYF. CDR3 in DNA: TGTGCCAGCAGCCAGGGACTAGCGGAACCGTACGAGCAGTACTTC.

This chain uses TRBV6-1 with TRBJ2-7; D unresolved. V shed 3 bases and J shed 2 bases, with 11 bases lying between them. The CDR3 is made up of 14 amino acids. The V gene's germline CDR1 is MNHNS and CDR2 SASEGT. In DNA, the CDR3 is TGTGCCAGCAGTGATATTGGCGGAGCCTACGAGCAGTACTTC. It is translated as CASSDIGGAYEQYF.

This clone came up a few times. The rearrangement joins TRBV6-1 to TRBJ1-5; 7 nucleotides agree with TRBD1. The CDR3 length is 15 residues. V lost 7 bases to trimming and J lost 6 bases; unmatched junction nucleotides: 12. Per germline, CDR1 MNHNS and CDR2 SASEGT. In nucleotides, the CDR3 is TGTGCCAGCATCGAGGGGGCAGGGTTTCTTCAGCCCCAGCATTTT. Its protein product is CASIEGAGFLQPQHF.

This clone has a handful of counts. The CDR3 here is CASSPLRGADEQYF. CDR3 DNA: TGTGCCAGCTCACCACTCAGGGGTGCGGACGAGCAGTACTTC. V usage is TRBV18 and J usage is TRBJ2-7, with D possibly being TRBD1 (6 bases). The V gene's germline CDR1 is KGHSH and CDR2 LQKENI. This CDR3 comprises 14 residues. V was pared by 1 base and J by 5 bases, with 12 bases between.

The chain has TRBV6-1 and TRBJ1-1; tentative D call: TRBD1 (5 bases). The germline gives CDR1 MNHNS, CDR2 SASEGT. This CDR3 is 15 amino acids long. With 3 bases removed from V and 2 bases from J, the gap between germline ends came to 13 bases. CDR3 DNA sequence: TGTGCCAGCAGTGAGTTCTTAGGGACTAACACTGAAGCTTTCTTT. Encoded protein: CASSEFLGTNTEAFF.